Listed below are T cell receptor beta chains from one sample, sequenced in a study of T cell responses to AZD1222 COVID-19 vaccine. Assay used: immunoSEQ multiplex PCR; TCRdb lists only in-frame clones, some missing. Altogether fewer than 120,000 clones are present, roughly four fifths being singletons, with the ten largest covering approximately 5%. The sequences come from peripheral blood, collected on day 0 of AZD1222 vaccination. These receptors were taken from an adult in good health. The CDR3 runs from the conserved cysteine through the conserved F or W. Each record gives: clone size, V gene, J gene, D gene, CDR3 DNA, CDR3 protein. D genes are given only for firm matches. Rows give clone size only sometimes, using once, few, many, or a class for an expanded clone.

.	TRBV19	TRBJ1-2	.	TGTGCCAGTAGTGCCGGACTTGTAGCTAACTATGGCTACACCTTC	CASSAGLVANYGYTF
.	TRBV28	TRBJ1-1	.	TGTGCCAGCAGTTTGGCAGAGAACACTGAAGCTTTCTTT	CASSLAENTEAFF
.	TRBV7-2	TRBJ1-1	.	TGTGCCAGCAGCTCCCGTCGAATTCGAAACACTGAAGCTTTCTTT	CASSSRRIRNTEAFF
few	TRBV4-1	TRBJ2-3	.	TGCGCCAGCAGTCGAGTCAGCTGGGGGGCTACGACAGATACGCAGTATTTT	CASSRVSWGATTDTQYF
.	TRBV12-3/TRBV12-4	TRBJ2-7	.	TGTGCCAGCAGTGCGGACACCACCTACGAGCAGTACTTC	CASSADTTYEQYF
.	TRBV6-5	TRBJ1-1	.	TGTGCCAGCAGCCCGTCCCGGACGAACACTGAAGCTTTCTTT	CASSPSRTNTEAFF
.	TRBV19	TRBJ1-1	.	TGTGCCAGTAGTATAGTCCCGGGGATTGAAGCTTTCTTT	CASSIVPGIEAFF
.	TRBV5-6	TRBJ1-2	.	TGTGCCAGCAGCTTGGATCGGCGGGACTATGGCTACACCTTC	CASSLDRRDYGYTF
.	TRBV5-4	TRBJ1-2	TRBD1	TGTGCCAGCAGCCAAACAGGGGGCCTTGGCTACACCTTC	CASSQTGGLGYTF
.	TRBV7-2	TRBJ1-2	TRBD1	TGTGCCAGCAGCTTCCTCCGGACAGGGGGCAGTGGCTACACCTTC	CASSFLRTGGSGYTF
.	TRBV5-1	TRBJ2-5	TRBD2	TGCGCCAGCAGCTACCCCGGTATAGCGGGGGGTCGGGAGACCCAGTACTTC	CASSYPGIAGGRETQYF
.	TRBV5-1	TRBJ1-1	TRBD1	TGCGCCAGCAGCTTGGCCATCTCTGGGAAACAGGGGGGCACTGAAGCTTTCTTT	CASSLAISGKQGGTEAFF
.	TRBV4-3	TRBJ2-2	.	TGCGCCAGCAGCCAATTTCTAGCAGCGAACACCGGGGAGCTGTTTTTT	CASSQFLAANTGELFF
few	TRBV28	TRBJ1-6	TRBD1	TGTGCCAGCAGCCCGGGACAGCGCTTTAATTCACCCCTCCACTTT	CASSPGQRFNSPLHF
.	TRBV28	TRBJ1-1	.	TGTGCCAGCAGCCTCCCCACAGGTGGGAACACTGAAGCTTTCTTT	CASSLPTGGNTEAFF
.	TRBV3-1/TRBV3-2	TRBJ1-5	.	TGTGCCAGCAGCCGAGGGGACAATCAGCCCCAGCATTTT	CASSRGDNQPQHF
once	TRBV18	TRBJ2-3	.	TGTGCCAGCTTCACGTCAGATACGCAGTATTTT	CASFTSDTQYF
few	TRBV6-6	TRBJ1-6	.	TGTGCCAGCAGTTACGCAAATAATTCACCCCTCCACTTT	CASSYANNSPLHF
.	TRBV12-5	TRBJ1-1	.	TGTGCTAGTGGACTGGGTGGGTACACTGAAGCTTTCTTT	CASGLGGYTEAFF
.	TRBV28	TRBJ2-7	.	TGTGCCAGCAGTTTCGAGATCTACGAGCAGTACTTC	CASSFEIYEQYF
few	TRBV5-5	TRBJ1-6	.	TGTGCCAGCAGCTTGGGACAGACACCGAATTCACCCCTCCACTTT	CASSLGQTPNSPLHF
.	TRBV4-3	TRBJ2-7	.	TGCGCCAGCAGCCCGTATTCGGCAGCTGGTCAAGAGCAGTACTTC	CASSPYSAAGQEQYF
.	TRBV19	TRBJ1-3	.	TGTGCCAGTAGTATTGCACCAGGTCGGGTCTCTGGAAACACCATATATTTT	CASSIAPGRVSGNTIYF
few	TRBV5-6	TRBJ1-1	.	TGTGCCAGCAGCTTGGCCGTTGAGGATGAAGCTTTCTTT	CASSLAVEDEAFF
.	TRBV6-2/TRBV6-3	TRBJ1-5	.	TGTGCCAGCAGTCGTTACAGGGATAATCAGCCCCAGCATTTT	CASSRYRDNQPQHF
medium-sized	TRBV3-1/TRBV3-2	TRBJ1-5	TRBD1	TGTGCCAGCAGACCTAACAGGGGGAAAAAGCCCCAGCATTTT	CASRPNRGKKPQHF
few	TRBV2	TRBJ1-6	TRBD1	TGTGCCAGCAGTCGACAGACAGGGTATAATTCACCCCTCCACTTT	CASSRQTGYNSPLHF
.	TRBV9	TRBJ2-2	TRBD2	TGTGCCAGCAGCCCCAGACTAGCGGGGCCCCCGAATGTGTTTTTT	CASSPRLAGPPNVFF
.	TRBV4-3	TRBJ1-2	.	TGCGCCAGCAGCCAAGATACTGGGACTAACTATGGCTACACCTTC	CASSQDTGTNYGYTF
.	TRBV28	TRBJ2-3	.	TGTGCCAGTACAAGCACAGATACGCAGTATTTT	CASTSTDTQYF
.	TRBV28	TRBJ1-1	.	TGTGCCAGCAGTTTGTACCGACAGGTAGGCACTGAAGCTTTCTTT	CASSLYRQVGTEAFF